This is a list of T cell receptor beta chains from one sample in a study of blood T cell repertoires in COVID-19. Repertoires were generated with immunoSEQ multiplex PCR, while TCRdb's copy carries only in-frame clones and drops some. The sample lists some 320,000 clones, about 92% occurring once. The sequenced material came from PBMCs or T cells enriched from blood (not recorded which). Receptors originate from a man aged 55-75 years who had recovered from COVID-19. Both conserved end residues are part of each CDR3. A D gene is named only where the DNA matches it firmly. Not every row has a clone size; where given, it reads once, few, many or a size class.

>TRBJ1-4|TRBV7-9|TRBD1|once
CASSFRPTGRSATNEKLFF
TGTGCCAGCAGCTTTCGCCCGACAGGGCGGAGTGCAACTAATGAAAAACTGTTTTTT
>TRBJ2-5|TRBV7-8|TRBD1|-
CASSSRQGARSSGETQYF
TGTGCCAGCAGCTCCCGACAGGGGGCGCGATCTTCTGGGGAGACCCAGTACTTC
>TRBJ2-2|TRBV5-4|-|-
CASSQPQRGTANTGELFF
TGTGCCAGCAGCCAGCCACAACGGGGGACGGCGAACACCGGGGAGCTGTTTTTT
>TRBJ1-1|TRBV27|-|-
CASRLLGRGTEAFF
TGTGCCAGCAGACTTCTCGGCCGGGGCACTGAAGCTTTCTTT
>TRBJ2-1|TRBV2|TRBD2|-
CASSPLAGADNEQFF
TGTGCCAGCAGCCCCCTAGCGGGAGCCGACAATGAGCAGTTCTTC
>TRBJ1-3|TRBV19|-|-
CASSRLDSGNTIYF
TGTGCCAGTTCGAGGCTCGACTCTGGAAACACCATATATTTT
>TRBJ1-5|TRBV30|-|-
CAWSVTGNQPQHF
TGTGCCTGGAGTGTTACAGGTAATCAGCCCCAGCATTTT
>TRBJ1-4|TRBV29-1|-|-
CSVQGPATNEKLFF
TGCAGCGTGCAGGGTCCGGCAACTAATGAAAAACTGTTTTTT
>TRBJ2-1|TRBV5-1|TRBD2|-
CASSAPPLAGDHNEQFF
TGCGCCAGCAGCGCCCCGCCACTAGCGGGCGATCACAATGAGCAGTTCTTC
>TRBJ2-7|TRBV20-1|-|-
CSASLGRPSYEQYF
TGCAGTGCTAGTCTGGGGCGACCCTCCTACGAGCAGTACTTC
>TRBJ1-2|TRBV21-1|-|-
CASTFLGPGGYTF
TGTGCCAGCACCTTCCTGGGCCCGGGAGGCTACACCTTC
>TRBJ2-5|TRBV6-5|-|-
CASRPTGSGETQYF
TGTGCCAGCAGACCAACAGGGTCGGGGGAGACCCAGTACTTC
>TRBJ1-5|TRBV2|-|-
CASRSQGSFQPQHF
TGTGCCAGCAGGTCACAGGGCTCCTTTCAGCCCCAGCATTTT
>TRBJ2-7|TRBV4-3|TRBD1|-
CASSQEWGTGAYEQYF
TGCGCCAGCAGCCAAGAATGGGGGACAGGGGCGTACGAGCAGTACTTC
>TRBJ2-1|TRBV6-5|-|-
CASSTRQSSYNEQFF
TGTGCCAGCAGTACCCGACAGAGCTCCTACAATGAGCAGTTCTTC
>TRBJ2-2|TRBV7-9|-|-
CASSKLTTLTGELFF
TGTGCCAGCAGCAAATTGACAACACTGACCGGGGAGCTGTTTTTT